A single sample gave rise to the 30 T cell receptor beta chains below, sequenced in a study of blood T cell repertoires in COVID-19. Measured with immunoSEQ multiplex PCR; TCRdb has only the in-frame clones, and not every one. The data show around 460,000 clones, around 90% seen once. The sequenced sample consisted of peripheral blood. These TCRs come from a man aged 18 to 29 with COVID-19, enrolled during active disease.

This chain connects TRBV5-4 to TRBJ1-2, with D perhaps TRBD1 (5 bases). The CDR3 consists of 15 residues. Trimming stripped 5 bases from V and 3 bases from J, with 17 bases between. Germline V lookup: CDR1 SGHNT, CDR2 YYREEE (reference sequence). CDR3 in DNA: TGTGCCAGCAGAGGGGCATTACTTATAGACTATGGCTACACCTTC. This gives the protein CASRGALLIDYGYTF. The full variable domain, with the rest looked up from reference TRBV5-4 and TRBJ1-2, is ETGVTQSPTHLIKTRGQQVTLRCSSQSGHNTVSWYQQALGQGPQFIFQYYREEENGRGNFPPRFSGLQFPNYSSELNVNALELDDSALYLCASRGALLIDYGYTFGSGTRLTVV.

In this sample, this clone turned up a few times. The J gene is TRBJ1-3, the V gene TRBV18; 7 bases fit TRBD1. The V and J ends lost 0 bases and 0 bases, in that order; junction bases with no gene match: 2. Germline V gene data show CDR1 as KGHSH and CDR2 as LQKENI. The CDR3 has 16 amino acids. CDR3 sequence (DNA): TGTGCCAGCTCACCACCGACAGGGAACTCTGGAAACACCATATATTTT. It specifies CASSPPTGNSGNTIYF.

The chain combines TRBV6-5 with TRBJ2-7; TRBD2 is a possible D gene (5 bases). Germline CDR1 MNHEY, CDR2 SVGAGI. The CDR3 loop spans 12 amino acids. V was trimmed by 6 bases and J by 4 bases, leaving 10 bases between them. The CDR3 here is CASRDYAYEQYF. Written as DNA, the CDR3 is TGTGCCAGCAGAGACTACGCTTACGAGCAGTACTTC.

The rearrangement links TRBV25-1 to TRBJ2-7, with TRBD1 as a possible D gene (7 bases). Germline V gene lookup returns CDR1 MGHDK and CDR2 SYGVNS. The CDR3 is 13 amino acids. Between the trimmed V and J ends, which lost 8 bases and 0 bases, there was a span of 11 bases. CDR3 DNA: TGTGCCAGCGGGGGGACAGCCTCCTACGAGCAGTACTTC. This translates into CASGGTASYEQYF.

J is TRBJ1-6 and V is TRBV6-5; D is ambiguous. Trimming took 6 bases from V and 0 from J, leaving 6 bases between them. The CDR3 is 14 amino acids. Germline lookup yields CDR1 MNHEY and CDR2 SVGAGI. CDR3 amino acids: CASREDSYNSPLHF. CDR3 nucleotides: TGTGCCAGCAGGGAGGACTCCTATAATTCACCCCTCCACTTT.

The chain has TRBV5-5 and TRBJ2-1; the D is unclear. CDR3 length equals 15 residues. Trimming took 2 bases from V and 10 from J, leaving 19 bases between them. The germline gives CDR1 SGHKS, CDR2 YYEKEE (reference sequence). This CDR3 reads CASSFTPDGWQEQFF. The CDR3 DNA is TGTGCCAGCAGCTTCACCCCCGACGGGTGGCAAGAGCAGTTCTTC.

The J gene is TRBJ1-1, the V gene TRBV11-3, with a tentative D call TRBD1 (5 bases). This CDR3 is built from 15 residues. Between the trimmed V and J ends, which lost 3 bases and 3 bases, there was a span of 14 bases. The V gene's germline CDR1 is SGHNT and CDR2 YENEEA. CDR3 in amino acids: CASSFGGIQDTEAFF. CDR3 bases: TGTGCCAGCAGCTTCGGCGGGATACAGGACACTGAAGCTTTCTTT. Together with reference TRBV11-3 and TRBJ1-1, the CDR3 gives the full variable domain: EAGVVQSPRYKIIEKKQPVAFWCNPISGHNTLYWYLQNLGQGPELLIRYENEEAVDDSQLPKDRFSAERLKGVDSTLKIQPAELGDSAVYLCASSFGGIQDTEAFFGQGTRLTVV.

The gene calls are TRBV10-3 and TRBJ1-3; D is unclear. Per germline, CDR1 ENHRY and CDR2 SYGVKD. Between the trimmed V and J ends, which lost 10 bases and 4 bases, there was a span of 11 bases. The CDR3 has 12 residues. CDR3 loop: CATLDLGNTIYF. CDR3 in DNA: TGTGCCACCCTAGACCTCGGAAACACCATATATTTT.

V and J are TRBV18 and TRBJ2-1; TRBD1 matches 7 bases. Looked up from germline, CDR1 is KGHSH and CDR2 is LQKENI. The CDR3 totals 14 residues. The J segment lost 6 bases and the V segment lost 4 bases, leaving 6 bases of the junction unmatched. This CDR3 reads CASSRQGVLNEQFF. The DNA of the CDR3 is TGTGCCAGCTCACGACAGGGTGTTCTCAATGAGCAGTTCTTC.

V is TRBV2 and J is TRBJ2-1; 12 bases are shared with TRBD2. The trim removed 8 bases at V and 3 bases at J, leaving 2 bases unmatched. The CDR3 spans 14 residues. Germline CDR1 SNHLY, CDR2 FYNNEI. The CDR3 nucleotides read TGTGCCAGCCTAGCGGGGGGGCTCTACAATGAGCAGTTCTTC. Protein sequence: CASLAGGLYNEQFF.

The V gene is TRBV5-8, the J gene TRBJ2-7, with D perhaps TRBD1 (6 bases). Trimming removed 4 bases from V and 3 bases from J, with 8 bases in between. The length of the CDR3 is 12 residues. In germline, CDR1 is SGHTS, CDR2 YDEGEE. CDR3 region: CASSPDSYEQYF. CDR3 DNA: TGTGCCAGCAGCCCGGACAGCTACGAGCAGTACTTC. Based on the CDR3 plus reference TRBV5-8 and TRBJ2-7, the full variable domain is EAGVTQSPTHLIKTRGQQATLRCSPISGHTSVYWYQQALGLGLQFLLWYDEGEERNRGNFPPRFSGRQFPNYSSELNVNALELEDSALYLCASSPDSYEQYFGPGTRLTVT.

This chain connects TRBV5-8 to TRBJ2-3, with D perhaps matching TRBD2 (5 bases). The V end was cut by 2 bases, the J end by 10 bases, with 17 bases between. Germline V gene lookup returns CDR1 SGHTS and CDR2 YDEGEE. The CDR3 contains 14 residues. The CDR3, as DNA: TGTGCCAGCAGCTTCTCCGGGGTACCTCGTGCGCAGTATTTT. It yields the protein CASSFSGVPRAQYF.

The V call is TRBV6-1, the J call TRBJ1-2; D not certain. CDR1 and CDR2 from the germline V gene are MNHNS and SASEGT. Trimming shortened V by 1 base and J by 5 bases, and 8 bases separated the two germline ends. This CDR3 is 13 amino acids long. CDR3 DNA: TGTGCCAGCAGTGAAGTGAGAAAGTATGGCTACACCTTC. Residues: CASSEVRKYGYTF.

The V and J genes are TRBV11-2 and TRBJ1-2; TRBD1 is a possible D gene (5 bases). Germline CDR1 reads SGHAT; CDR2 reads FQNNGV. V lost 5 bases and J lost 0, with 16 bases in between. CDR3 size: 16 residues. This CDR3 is CASSPTGDGTNYGYTF. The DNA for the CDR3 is TGTGCCAGCAGCCCAACGGGGGACGGGACTAACTATGGCTACACCTTC.

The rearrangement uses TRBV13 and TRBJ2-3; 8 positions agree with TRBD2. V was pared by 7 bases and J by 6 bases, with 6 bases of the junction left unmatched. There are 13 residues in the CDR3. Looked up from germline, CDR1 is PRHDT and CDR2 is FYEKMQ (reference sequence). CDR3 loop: CASTLQRGDTQYF. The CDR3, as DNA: TGTGCCAGCACCCTTCAGCGGGGGGATACGCAGTATTTT.

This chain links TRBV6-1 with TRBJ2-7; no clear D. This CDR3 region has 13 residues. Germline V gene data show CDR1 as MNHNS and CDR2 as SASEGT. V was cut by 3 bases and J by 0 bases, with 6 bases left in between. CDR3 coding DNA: TGTGCCAGCAGTGAGTCGGGCTCCTACGAGCAGTACTTC. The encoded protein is CASSESGSYEQYF.

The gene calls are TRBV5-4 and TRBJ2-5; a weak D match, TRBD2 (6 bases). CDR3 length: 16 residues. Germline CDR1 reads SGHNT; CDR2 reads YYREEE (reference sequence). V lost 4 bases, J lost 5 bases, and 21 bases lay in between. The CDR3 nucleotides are TGTGCCAGCAGCGTGAGAGGGACTTCCACTAGGGAGACCCAGTACTTC. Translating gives CASSVRGTSTRETQYF.

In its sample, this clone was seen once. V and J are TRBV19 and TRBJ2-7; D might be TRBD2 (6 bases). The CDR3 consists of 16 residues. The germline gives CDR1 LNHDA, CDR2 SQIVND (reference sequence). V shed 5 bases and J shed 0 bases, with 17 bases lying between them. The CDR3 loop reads CASSSSRDGSSYEQYF. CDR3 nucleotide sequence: TGTGCCAGTAGTTCGAGCCGGGACGGGAGCTCCTACGAGCAGTACTTC.

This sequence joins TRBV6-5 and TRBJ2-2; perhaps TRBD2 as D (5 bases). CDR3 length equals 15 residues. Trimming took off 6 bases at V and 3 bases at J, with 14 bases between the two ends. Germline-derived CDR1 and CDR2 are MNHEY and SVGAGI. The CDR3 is CASSKTGGYTGELFF. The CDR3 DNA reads TGTGCCAGCAGCAAAACTGGAGGATACACCGGGGAGCTGTTTTTT.

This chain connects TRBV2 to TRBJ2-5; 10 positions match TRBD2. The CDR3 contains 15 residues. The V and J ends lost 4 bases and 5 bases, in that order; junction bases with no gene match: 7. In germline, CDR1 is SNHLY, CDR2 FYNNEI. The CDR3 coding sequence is TGTGCCAGCAGTGGGGAGCGGGGGGGCCTTGAGACCCAGTACTTC. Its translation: CASSGERGGLETQYF.

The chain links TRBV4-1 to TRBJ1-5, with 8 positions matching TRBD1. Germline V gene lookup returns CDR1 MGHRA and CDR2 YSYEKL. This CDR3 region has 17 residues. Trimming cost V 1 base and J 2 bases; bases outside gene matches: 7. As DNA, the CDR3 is TGCGCCAGCAGCCAAGCCCGACAGGGGCGAGGCAATCAGCCCCAGCATTTT. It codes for CASSQARQGRGNQPQHF.

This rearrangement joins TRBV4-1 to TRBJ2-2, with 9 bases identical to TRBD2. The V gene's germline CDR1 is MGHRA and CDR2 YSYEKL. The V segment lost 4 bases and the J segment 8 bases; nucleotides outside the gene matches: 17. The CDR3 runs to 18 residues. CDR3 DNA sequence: TGCGCCAGCAGCCCAGAGGTAGCGGGGGTCAGGGTCACTGGGGAGCTGTTTTTT. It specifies CASSPEVAGVRVTGELFF.

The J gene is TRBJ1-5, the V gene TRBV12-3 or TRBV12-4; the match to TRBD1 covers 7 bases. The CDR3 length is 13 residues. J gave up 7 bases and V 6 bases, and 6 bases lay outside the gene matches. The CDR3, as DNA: TGTGCCAGCAGGACAGGGTCAGGGCAGCCCCAGCATTTT. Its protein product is CASRTGSGQPQHF.

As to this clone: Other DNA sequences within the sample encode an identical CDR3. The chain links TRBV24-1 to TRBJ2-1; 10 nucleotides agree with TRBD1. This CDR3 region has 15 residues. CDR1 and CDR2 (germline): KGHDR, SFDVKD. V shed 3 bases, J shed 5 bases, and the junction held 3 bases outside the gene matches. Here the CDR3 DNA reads TGTGCCACCAGTGATCCCGGGACAGGGGACAATGAGCAGTTCTTC. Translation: CATSDPGTGDNEQFF.

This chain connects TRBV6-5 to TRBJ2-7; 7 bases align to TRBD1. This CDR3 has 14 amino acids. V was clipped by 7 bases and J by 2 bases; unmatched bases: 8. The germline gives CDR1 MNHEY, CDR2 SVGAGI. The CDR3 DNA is TGTGCCAGCATAGCGCGCGACAGGGCCTACGAGCAGTACTTC. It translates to CASIARDRAYEQYF.

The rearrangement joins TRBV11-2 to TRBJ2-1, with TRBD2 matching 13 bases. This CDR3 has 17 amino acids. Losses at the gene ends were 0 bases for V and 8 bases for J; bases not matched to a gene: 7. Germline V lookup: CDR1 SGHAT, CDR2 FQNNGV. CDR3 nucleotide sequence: TGTGCCAGCAGCTTAGATCGGACTAGCGGGAGTAACGATGAGCAGTTCTTC. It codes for CASSLDRTSGSNDEQFF.

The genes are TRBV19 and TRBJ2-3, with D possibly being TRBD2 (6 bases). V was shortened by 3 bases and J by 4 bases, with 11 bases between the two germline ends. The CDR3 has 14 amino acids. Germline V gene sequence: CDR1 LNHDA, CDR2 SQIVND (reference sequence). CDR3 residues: CASSITAGPDTQYF. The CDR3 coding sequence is TGTGCCAGTAGTATTACAGCGGGCCCAGATACGCAGTATTTT. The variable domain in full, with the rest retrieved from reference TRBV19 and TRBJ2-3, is DGGITQSPKYLFRKEGQNVTLSCEQNLNHDAMYWYRQDPGQGLRLIYYSQIVNDFQKGDIAEGYSVSREKKESFPLTVTSAQKNPTAFYLCASSITAGPDTQYFGPGTRLTVL.

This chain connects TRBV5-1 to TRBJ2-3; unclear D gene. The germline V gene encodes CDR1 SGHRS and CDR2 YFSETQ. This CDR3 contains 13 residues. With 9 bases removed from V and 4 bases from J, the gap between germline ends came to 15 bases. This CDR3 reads CATSTSVSDTQYF. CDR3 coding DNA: TGCGCCACCTCTACCAGCGTTTCAGATACGCAGTATTTT. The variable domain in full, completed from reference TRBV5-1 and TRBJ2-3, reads KAGVTQTPRYLIKTRGQQVTLSCSPISGHRSVSWYQQTPGQGLQFLFEYFSETQRNKGNFPGRFSGRQFSNSRSEMNVSTLELGDSALYLCATSTSVSDTQYFGPGTRLTVL.

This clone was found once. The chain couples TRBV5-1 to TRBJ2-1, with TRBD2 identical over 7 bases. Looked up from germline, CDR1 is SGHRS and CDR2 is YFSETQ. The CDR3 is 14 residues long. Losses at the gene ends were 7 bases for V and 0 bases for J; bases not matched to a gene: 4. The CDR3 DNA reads TGCGCCAGCCGGGGGGAGGGCTCCTACAATGAGCAGTTCTTC. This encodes CASRGEGSYNEQFF.

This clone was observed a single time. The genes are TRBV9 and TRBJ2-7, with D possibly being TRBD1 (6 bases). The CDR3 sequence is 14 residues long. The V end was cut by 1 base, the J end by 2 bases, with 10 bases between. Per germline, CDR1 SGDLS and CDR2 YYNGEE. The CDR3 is CASSVTGTTYEQYF. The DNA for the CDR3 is TGTGCCAGCAGCGTAACCGGGACAACCTACGAGCAGTACTTC.